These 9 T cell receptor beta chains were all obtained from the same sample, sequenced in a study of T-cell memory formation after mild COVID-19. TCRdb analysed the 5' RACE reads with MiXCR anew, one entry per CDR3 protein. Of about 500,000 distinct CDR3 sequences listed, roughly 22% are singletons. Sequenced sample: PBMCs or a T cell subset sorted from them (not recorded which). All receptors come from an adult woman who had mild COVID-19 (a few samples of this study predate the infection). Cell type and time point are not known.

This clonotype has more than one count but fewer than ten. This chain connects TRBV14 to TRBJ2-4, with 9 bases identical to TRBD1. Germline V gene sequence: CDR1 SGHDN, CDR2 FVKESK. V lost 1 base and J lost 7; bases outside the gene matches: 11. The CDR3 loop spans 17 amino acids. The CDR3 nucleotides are TGTGCCAGCAGCCAAGGGGGCTTAACGGACAGGGGCAACATTCAGTACTTC. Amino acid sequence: CASSQGGLTDRGNIQYF.

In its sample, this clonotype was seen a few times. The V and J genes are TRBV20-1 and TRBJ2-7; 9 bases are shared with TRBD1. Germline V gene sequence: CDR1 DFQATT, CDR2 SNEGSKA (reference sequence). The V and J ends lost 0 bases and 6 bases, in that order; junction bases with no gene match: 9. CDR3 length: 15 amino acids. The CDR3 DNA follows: TGCAGTGCTAGAGATCAACAGGGGGCAACTTTCGAGCAGTACTTC. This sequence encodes CSARDQQGATFEQYF.

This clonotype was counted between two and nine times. CDR3 in amino acids: CASDPGAGHYEQYF. In nucleotides, the CDR3 is TGTGCCTCAGACCCGGGGGCAGGCCACTACGAGCAGTACTTC. The chain joins TRBV7-9 to TRBJ2-7; either TRBD1 or TRBD2 may fit D (6 bases each). The CDR3 has 14 residues. Between the trimmed V and J ends, which lost 11 bases and 3 bases, there was a span of 20 bases. Germline V gene sequence: CDR1 SEHNR, CDR2 FQNEAQ (reference sequence).

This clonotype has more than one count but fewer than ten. The CDR3 region has the DNA TGTGCCAGCAGCAAGCAAGGGGGGACCATCAACACTGAAGCTTTCTTT. It specifies CASSKQGGTINTEAFF. The chain links TRBV11-2 to TRBJ1-1, with D maybe TRBD1 (6 bases). V lost 5 bases, J lost 2 bases, and 18 bases lay in between. Germline-derived CDR1 and CDR2 are SGHAT and FQNNGV. This CDR3 contains 16 residues.

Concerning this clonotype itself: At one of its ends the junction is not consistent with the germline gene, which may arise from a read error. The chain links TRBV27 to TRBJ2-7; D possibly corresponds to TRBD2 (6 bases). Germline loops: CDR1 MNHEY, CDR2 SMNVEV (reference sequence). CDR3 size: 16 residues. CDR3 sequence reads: CTSSHWDSRISYEQYF. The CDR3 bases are TGCACCAGCAGTCATTGGGACTCCCGAATCTCCTACGAGCAGTACTTC.

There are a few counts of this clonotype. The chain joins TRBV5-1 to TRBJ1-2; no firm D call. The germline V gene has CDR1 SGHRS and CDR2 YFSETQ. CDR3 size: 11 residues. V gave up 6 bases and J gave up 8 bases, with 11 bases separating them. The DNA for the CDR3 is TGCGCCAGCACCTCTGGAACGGGCTACACCTTC. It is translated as CASTSGTGYTF.

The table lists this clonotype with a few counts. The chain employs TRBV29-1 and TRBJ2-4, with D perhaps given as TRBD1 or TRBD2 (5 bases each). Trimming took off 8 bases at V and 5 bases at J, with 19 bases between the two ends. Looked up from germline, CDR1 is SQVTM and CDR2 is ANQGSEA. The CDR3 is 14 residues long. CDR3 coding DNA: TGCAGCTTCTCCCGAAGGGACGGGGAAAACATTCAGTACTTC. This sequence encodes CSFSRRDGENIQYF.

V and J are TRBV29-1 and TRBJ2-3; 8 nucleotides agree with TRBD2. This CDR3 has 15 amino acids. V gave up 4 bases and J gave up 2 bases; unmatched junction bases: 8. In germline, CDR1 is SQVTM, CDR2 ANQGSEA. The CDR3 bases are TGCAGCGTTGTTGGACTAGCACTTCTCACAGATACGCAGTATTTT. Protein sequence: CSVVGLALLTDTQYF.

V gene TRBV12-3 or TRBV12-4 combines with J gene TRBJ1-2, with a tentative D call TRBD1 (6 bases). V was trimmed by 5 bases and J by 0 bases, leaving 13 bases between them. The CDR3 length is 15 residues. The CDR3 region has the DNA TGTGCCAGCAGTCCTCAACAGGGAACTAACTATGGCTACACCTTC. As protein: CASSPQQGTNYGYTF.